A single T cell receptor beta chain is shown here with its context. Its binding antigen is unknown. Base qualities are not recorded, but no much larger clone differs from it by a single base. Cut back by 6 bases and 2 bases, the V and J ends lie 10 bases apart. Reading the germline V gene gives CDR1 SQVTM and CDR2 ANQGSEA. Including cysteine and phenylalanine, the CDR3 has 12 amino acids. The retained sequence is limited to the CDR3, 36 bases, with the frame set at the first base. Patients with autoimmune disease history or receiving systemic immunosuppression were excluded from the trial. Peripheral blood for TCR sequencing was drawn from every dose cohort at baseline, at cycle 4 day 1 and at cycle 7 day 1. Samples were obtained from an open-label, multicenter, first-in-human phase I dose-escalation trial of ivuxolimab. The trial enrolled adults with locally advanced or metastatic head and neck squamous cell, hepatocellular, melanoma or renal cell carcinoma. CD4+ and CD8+ T cells were sorted separately from peripheral blood before TCR sequencing.

The sample originates from a study of OX40 agonist ivuxolimab in advanced cancers. The study in broad terms: Ivuxolimab, which targeted the costimulatory receptor OX40 (CD134), was an agonistic, fully human IgG2 monoclonal antibody. Intravenous ivuxolimab was administered to patients every 2 weeks at six dose levels: 0.01, 0.1, 0.3, 1.5, 3 and 10 mg/kg. Among the approximately 50 dose-escalation patients, some 20 had hepatocellular carcinoma, 15 or so melanoma, 9 renal cell carcinoma and 9 head and neck cancer. The dose-escalation cohort was about 87% male with a mean age of approximately 60 years, ranging from about 23 to 85. Patients were allowed to have had prior anti-PD-1, anti-PD-L1 or anti-CTLA-4 therapy, and 40% to 45% of the dose-escalation patients had previously received checkpoint inhibitors. Partial responses occurred in three dose-escalation patients, of whom one had hepatocellular carcinoma and two had cutaneous melanoma. Peripheral TCRbeta sequencing aimed to test whether ivuxolimab altered TCR sequence diversity and caused clonal T-cell expansion. The paper describes the monotherapy dose-escalation part (N of about 55 patients) of the phase I trial of ivuxolimab.

Findings and caveats that apply to the study as a whole: In partial responders in the 0.1-3.0 mg/kg groups, normalized peripheral clonal expansion was found to be among the lowest, especially among CD8+ T cells. On average, CD8+ T cells showed more expanded clones than CD4+ T cells after ivuxolimab. Low levels of normalized T-cell clonal expansion were also shown by some nonresponding patients. At doses of 0.1 to 3.0 mg/kg, clonal expansion of both CD4+ and CD8+ T cells in blood was seen between baseline and week 6. The antigen specificity of the clonally expanded peripheral T cells was not determined.

Genomic DNA was isolated from the sorted cells so that the TCRbeta CDR3 region could be sequenced. The immunoSEQ Assay was used to sequence the TCRbeta CDR3 regions. The table was pulled from immuneACCESS by TCRdb, which kept in-frame rearrangements only. Such tables lose some clones; where checked, under half of the loss comes from unresolved V genes, and the rest has no known cause. In this sample the table shows tens of thousands of clones, about 90% of which occur a single time. Clones ranked in the top ten supply roughly 43% of the sample. The origin of this receptor is an adult with an advanced solid tumor such as melanoma, head and neck, liver or kidney cancer. Specimen: CD4+ or CD8+ T cells sorted from blood, collected in a trial of the OX40 agonist ivuxolimab. The chain was built from TRBV29-1 and TRBJ2-5; the D gene is unclear. The CDR3 protein sequence reads: CSVPEGQETQYF. At the DNA level, the sequence is TGCAGCGTGCCGGAAGGTCAAGAGACCCAGTACTTC.